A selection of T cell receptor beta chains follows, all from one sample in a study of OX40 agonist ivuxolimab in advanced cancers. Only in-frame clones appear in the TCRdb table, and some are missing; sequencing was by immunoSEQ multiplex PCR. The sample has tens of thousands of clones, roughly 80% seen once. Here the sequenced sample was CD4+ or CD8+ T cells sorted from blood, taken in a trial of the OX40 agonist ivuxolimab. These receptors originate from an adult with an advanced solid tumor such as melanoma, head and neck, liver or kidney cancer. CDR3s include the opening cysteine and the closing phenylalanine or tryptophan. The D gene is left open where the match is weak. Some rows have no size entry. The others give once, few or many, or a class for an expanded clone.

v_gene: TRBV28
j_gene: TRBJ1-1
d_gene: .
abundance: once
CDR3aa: CASSLSLRDTEAFF
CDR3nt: TGTGCCAGCAGTTTGTCTCTCAGGGACACTGAAGCTTTCTTT

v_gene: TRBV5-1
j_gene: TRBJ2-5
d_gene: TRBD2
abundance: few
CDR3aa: CASNLQAGGLETQYF
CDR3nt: TGCGCCAGCAATTTACAAGCGGGAGGGCTGGAGACCCAGTACTTC

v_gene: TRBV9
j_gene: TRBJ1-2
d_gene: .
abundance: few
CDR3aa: CASSVGGASGYTF
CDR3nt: TGTGCCAGCAGCGTAGGTGGGGCGAGCGGCTACACCTTC

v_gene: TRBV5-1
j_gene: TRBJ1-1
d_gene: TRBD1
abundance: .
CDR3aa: CASSLTTGRTEAFF
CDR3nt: TGCGCCAGCAGCTTGACGACAGGGAGGACTGAAGCTTTCTTT

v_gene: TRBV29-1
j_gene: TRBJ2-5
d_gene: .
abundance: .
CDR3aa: CSVDWKGPQETQYF
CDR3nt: TGCAGCGTTGATTGGAAAGGTCCCCAAGAGACCCAGTACTTC

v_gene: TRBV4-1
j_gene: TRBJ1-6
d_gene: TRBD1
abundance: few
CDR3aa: CASSQPGGQGGSPLHF
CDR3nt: TGCGCCAGCAGCCAACCGGGGGGACAGGGGGGTTCACCCCTCCACTTT

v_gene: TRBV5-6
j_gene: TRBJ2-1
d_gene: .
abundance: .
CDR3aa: CASSLWAANEQFF
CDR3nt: TGTGCCAGCAGCTTGTGGGCGGCTAATGAGCAGTTCTTC

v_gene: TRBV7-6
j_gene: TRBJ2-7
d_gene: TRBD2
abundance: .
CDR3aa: CASSGGLAGIYEQYF
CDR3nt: TGTGCCAGCAGCGGGGGACTAGCGGGCATATACGAGCAGTACTTC

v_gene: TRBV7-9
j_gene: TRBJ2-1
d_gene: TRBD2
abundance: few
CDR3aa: CASSPFTSASSYNEQFF
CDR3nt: TGTGCCAGCAGCCCCTTCACTAGCGCAAGCTCCTACAATGAGCAGTTCTTC

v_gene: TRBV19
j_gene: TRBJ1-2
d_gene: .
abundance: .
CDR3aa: CASSIDPGPSIYGYTF
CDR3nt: TGTGCCAGTAGTATAGATCCCGGACCGTCTATCTATGGCTACACCTTC

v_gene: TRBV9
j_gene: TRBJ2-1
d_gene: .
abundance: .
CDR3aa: CASSVVGVNNEQFF
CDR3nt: TGTGCCAGCAGCGTAGTCGGGGTGAACAATGAGCAGTTCTTC

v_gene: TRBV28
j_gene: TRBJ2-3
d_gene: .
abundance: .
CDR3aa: CASSFQADTQYF
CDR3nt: TGTGCCAGCAGTTTCCAGGCAGATACGCAGTATTTT

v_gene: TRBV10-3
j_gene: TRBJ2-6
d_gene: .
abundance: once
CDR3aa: CAISGGPGFGVLTF
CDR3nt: TGTGCCATCTCCGGAGGGCCAGGGTTCGGGGTCCTGACTTTC

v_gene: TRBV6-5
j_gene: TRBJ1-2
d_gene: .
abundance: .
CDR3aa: CASSYGGVGSYTF
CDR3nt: TGTGCCAGCAGTTACGGTGGTGTCGGGAGCTACACCTTC

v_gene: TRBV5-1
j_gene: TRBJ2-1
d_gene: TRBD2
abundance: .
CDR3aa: CASTPQVGGRAYNEQFF
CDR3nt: TGCGCCAGCACCCCCCAGGTTGGCGGGAGGGCCTACAATGAGCAGTTCTTC

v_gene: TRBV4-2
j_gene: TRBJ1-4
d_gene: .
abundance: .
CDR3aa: CASSLSTTVGEKLFF
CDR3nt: TGTGCCAGCAGCTTGTCGACGACTGTGGGTGAAAAACTGTTTTTT

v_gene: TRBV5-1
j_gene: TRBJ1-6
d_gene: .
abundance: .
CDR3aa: CASSLAGDNNSPLHF
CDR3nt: TGCGCCAGCAGCTTGGCCGGGGACAATAATTCACCCCTCCACTTT

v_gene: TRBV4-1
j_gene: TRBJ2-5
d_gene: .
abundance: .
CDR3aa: CASSQVLTVFETQYF
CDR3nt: TGCGCCAGCAGCCAAGTCCTCACCGTATTCGAGACCCAGTACTTC

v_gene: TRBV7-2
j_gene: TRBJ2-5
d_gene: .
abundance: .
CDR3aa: CASSLGRSRETQYF
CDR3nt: TGTGCCAGCAGCTTAGGGAGGAGTCGGGAGACCCAGTACTTC

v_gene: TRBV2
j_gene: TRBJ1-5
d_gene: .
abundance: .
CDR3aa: CALPRVGRNQPQHF
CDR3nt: TGTGCCCTACCGCGGGTCGGGCGCAATCAGCCCCAGCATTTT

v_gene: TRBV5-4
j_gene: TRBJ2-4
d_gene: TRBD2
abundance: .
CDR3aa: CASSPGTSLGNIQYF
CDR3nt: TGTGCCAGCAGCCCCGGGACTAGCCTCGGAAACATTCAGTACTTC

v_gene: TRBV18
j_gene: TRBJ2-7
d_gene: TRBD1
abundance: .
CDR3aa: CASSPSETGPTLFHEQYF
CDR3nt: TGTGCCAGCTCACCATCGGAGACAGGGCCAACTTTATTCCACGAGCAGTACTTC

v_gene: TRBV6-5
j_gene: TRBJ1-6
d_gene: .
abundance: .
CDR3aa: CASSYPPSPLHF
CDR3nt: TGTGCCAGCAGTTATCCCCCATCACCCCTCCACTTT

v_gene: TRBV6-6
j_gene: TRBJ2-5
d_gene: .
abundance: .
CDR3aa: CASSSAGGRETQYF
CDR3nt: TGTGCCAGCAGTTCCGCCGGGGGGCGGGAGACCCAGTACTTC

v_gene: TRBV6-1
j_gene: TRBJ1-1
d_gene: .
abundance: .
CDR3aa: CASSEIRGDTEAFF
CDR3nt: TGTGCCAGCAGTGAAATAAGGGGTGACACTGAAGCTTTCTTT

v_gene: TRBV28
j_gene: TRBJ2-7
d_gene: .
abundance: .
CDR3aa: CASSLGGKPTYEQYF
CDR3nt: TGTGCCAGCAGTTTAGGGGGCAAGCCAACTTACGAGCAGTACTTC

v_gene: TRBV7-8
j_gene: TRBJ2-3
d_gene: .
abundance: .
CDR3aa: CASSLASPGTDTQYF
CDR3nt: TGTGCCAGCAGCTTAGCCTCCCCGGGCACAGATACGCAGTATTTT

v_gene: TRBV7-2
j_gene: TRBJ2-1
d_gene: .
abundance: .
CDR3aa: CASSLSPGRTYNEQFF
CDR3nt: TGTGCCAGCAGCTTATCGCCGGGGAGGACCTACAATGAGCAGTTCTTC

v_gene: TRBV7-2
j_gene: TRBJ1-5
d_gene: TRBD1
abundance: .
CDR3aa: CASSTQGTAQHF
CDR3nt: TGTGCCAGCAGCACCCAGGGGACAGCCCAGCATTTT

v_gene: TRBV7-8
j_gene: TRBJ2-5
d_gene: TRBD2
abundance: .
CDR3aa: CASSLVGLAGALGTQYF
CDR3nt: TGTGCCAGCAGCTTAGTGGGACTAGCGGGGGCGCTCGGGACCCAGTACTTC

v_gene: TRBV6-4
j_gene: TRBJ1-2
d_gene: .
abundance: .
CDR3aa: CASRLGVTSYGYTF
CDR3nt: TGTGCCAGCAGATTAGGGGTGACGAGCTATGGCTACACCTTC

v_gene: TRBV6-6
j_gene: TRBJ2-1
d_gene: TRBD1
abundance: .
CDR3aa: CASSPRQGNYNEQFF
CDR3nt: TGTGCCAGCAGTCCAAGACAGGGCAATTATAATGAGCAGTTCTTC

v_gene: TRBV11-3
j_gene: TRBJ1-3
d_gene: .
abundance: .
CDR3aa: CASSGTRGGNTIYF
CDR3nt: TGTGCCAGCAGCGGAACCAGGGGTGGAAACACCATATATTTT

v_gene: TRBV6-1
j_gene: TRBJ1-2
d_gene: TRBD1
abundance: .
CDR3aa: CASSEYDRGYGYTF
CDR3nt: TGTGCCAGCAGTGAATACGACAGGGGCTATGGCTACACCTTC

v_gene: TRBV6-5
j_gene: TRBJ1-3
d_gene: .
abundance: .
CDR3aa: CASSLIPVGNTIYF
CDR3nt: TGTGCCAGCAGCCTTATCCCAGTGGGAAACACCATATATTTT

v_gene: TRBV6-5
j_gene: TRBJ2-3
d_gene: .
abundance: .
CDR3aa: CASSYSGVVTDTQYF
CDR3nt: TGTGCCAGCAGTTACTCGGGGGTAGTGACAGATACGCAGTATTTT

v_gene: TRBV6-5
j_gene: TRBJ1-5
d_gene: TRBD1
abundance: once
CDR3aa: CASSLGGFSNQPQHF
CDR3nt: TGTGCCAGCAGTTTAGGGGGCTTTAGCAATCAGCCCCAGCATTTT

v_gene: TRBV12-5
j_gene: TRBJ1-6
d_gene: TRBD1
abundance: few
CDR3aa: CASGTNRGPDNSPLHF
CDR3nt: TGTGCTAGTGGTACGAACAGGGGACCAGATAATTCACCCCTCCACTTT

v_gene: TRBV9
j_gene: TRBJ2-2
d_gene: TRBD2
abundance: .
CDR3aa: CASSPSGTSGRVGELFF
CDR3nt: TGTGCCAGCAGCCCCTCCGGGACTAGCGGGAGGGTCGGGGAGCTGTTTTTT

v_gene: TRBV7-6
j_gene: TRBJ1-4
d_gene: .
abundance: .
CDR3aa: CASSRQGGTNEKLFF
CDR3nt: TGTGCCAGCAGCCGCCAGGGAGGGACTAATGAAAAACTGTTTTTT

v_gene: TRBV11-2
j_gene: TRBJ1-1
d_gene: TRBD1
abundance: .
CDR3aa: CASSMTGGTEAFF
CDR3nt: TGTGCCAGCAGCATGACAGGGGGCACTGAAGCTTTCTTT

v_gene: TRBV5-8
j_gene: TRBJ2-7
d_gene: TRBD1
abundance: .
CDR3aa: CASSPTGGSYEQYF
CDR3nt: TGTGCCAGCAGCCCGACAGGGGGCTCCTACGAGCAGTACTTC

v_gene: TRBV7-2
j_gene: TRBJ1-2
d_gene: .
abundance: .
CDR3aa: CASSLSQNYGYTF
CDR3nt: TGTGCCAGCAGCTTATCCCAAAACTATGGCTACACCTTC

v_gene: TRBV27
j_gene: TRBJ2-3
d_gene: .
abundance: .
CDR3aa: CASSLLGDTQYF
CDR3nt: TGTGCCAGCAGTTTATTGGGGGATACGCAGTATTTT

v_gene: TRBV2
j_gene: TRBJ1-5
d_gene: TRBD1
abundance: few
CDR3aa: CASSQSGTGAQPQHF
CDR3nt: TGTGCCAGCAGCCAATCCGGGACAGGGGCCCAGCCCCAGCATTTT

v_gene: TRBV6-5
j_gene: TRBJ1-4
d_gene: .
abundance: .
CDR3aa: CASSYSKGAKKLFF
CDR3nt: TGTGCCAGCAGTTACTCGAAGGGTGCGAAAAAACTGTTTTTT

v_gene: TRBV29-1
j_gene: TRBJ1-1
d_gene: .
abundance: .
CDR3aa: CSVGENTEAFF
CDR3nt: TGCAGCGTTGGAGAGAACACTGAAGCTTTCTTT

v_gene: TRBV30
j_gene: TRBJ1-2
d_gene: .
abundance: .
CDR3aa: CAWSPPEEDYGYTF
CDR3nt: TGTGCCTGGAGTCCCCCCGAAGAGGACTATGGCTACACCTTC

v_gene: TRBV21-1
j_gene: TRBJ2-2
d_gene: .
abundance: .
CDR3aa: CASSKGNREDSWSGELFF
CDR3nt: TGTGCCAGCAGCAAAGGGAACAGGGAAGACAGCTGGTCCGGGGAGCTGTTTTTT

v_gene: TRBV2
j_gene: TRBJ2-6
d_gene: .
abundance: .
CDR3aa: CARSTSGANVLTF
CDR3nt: TGTGCTAGGAGTACCTCTGGGGCCAACGTCCTGACTTTC

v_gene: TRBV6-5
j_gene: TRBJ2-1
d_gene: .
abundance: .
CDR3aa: CASRITESYNEQFF
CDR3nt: TGTGCCAGCAGGATAACAGAGTCATACAATGAGCAGTTCTTC

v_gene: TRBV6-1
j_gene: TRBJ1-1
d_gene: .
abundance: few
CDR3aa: CASSVTENTEAFF
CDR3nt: TGTGCCAGCAGTGTTACAGAAAACACTGAAGCTTTCTTT

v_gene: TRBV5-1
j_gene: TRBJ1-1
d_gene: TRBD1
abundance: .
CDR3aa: CASSTGQGAPEAFF
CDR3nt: TGCGCCAGCAGCACCGGACAGGGGGCCCCTGAAGCTTTCTTT

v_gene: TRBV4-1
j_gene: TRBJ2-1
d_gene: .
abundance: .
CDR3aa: CASSLDRTASPYNEQFF
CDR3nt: TGCGCCAGCAGCCTAGATAGAACTGCTAGTCCCTACAATGAGCAGTTCTTC

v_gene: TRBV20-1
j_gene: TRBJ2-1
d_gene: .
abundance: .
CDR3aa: CSATDYNEQFF
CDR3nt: TGCAGTGCTACAGACTACAATGAGCAGTTCTTC

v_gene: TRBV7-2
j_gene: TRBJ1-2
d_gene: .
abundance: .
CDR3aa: CASSLNRDDYGYTF
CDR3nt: TGTGCCAGCAGTCTTAACAGGGATGACTATGGCTACACCTTC

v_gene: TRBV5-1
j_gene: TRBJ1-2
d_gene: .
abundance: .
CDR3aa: CASSSLTTNYGYTF
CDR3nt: TGCGCCAGCAGCTCGCTCACCACCAACTATGGCTACACCTTC